This entry is about one T cell receptor beta chain. These data are taken from a study of blood T cell repertoires in COVID-19. Sequencing was performed with immunoSEQ multiplex PCR; in TCRdb, only in-frame clones are kept and a portion is missing. This sample carries about 110,000 clones, approximately 84% of them seen once, and the ten largest clones take around 1.5%. V was shortened by 3 bases and J by 0 bases, with 8 bases between the two germline ends. The CDR3 consists of 15 residues. Per the germline V gene, CDR1 is LGHDT and CDR2 is YNNKEL (reference sequence). The rearrangement joins TRBV3-1 (or the pseudogene TRBV3-2) to TRBJ1-4; tentatively, D is TRBD1 (5 bases). Input material: peripheral blood. The source is a man aged 45-60 years with acute or convalescent COVID-19. The CDR3 sequence is CASSQGPSTNEKLFF. Here the CDR3 DNA reads TGTGCCAGCAGCCAGGGGCCCTCAACTAATGAAAAACTGTTTTTT.